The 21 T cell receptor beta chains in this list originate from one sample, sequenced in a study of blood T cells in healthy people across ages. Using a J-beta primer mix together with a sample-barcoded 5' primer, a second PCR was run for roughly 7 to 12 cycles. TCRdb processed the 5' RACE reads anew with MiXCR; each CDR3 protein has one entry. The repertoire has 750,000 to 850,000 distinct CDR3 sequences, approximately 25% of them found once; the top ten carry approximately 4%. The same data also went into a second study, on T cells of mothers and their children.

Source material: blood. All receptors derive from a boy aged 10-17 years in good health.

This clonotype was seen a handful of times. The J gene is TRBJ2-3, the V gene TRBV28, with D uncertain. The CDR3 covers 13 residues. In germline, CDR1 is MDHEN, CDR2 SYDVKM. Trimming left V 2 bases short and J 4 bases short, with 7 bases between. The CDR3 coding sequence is TGTGCCAGCAGTTTAGAAGAGGCAGATACGCAGTATTTT. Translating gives CASSLEEADTQYF.

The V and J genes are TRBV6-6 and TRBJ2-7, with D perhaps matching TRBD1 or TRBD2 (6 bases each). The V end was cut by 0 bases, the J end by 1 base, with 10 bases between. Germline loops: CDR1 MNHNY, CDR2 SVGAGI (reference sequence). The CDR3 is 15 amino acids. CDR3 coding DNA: TGTGCCAGCAGTTACTCGAAGGGGGGTTCCTACGAGCAGTACTTC. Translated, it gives CASSYSKGGSYEQYF.

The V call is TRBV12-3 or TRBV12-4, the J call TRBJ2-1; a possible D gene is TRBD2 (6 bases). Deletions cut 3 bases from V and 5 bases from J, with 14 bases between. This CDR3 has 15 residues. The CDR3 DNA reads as TGTGCCAGCAGTTTTGGCGGGATCGTGGACAATGAGCAGTTCTTC. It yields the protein CASSFGGIVDNEQFF.

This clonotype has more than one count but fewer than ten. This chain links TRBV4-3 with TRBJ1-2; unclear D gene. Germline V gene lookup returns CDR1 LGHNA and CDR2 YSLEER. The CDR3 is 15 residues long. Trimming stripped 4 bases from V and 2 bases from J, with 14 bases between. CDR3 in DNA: TGCGCCAGCAGCCGAGGATGGGGTGAAAACTATGGCTACACCTTC. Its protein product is CASSRGWGENYGYTF.

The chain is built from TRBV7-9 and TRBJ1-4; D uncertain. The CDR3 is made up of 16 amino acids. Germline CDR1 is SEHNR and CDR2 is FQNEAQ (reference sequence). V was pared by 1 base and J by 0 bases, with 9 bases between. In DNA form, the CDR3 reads TGTGCCAGCAGCTTAGAGTCTGTAGCAACTAATGAAAAACTGTTTTTT. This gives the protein CASSLESVATNEKLFF.

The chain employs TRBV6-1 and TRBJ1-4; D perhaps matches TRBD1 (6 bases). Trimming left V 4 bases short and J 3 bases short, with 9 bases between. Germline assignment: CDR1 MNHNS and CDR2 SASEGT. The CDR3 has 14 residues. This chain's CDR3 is CASSVQGSNEKLFF. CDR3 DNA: TGTGCCAGCAGTGTCCAGGGGTCTAATGAAAAACTGTTTTTT.

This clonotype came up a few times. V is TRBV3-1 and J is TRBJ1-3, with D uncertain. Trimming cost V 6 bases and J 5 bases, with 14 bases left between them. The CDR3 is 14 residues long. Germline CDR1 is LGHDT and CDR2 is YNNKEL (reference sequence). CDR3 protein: CASSPAGVRNTIYF. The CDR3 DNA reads TGTGCCAGCAGTCCCGCTGGGGTCCGAAACACCATATATTTT.

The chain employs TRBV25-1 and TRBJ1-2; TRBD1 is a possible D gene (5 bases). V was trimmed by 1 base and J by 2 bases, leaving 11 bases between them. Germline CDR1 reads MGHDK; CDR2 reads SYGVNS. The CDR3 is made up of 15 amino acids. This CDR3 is CASSESVGANYGYTF. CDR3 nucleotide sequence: TGTGCCAGCAGTGAATCCGTAGGGGCCAACTATGGCTACACCTTC.

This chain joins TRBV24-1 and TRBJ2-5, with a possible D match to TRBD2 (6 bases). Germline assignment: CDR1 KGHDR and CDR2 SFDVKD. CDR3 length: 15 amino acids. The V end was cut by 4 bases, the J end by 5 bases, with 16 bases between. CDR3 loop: CATSDRTSSAETQYF. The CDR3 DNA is TGTGCCACCAGTGACCGCACTAGCTCCGCGGAGACCCAGTACTTC.

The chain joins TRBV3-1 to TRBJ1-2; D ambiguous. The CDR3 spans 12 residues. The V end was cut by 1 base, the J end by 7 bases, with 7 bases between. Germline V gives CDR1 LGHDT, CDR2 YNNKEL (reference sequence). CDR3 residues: CASSQGSAGYTF. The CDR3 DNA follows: TGTGCCAGCAGCCAAGGGTCGGCTGGCTACACCTTC.

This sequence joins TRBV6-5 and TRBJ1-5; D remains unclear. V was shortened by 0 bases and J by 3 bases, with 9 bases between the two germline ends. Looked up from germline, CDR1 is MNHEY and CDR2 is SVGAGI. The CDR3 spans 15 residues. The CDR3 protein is CASSYSRWPNQPQHF. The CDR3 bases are TGTGCCAGCAGTTACTCCCGGTGGCCCAATCAGCCCCAGCATTTT.

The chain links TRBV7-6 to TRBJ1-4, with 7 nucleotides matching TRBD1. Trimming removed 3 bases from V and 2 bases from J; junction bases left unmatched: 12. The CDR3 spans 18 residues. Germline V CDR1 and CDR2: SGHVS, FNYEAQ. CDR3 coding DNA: TGTGCCAGCAGCTTGAGGGTACAGGGGACCGTGACTAATGAAAAACTGTTTTTT. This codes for CASSLRVQGTVTNEKLFF.

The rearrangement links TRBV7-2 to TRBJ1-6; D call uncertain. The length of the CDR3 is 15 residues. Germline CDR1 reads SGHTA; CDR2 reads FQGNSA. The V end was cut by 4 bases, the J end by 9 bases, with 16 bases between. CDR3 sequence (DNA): TGTGCCAGCAGCTCTGGAGGGAGTCTTTTTTCACCCCTCCACTTT. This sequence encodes CASSSGGSLFSPLHF.

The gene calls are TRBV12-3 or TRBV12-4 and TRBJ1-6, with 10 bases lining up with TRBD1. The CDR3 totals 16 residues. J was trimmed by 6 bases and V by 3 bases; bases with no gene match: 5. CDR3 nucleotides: TGTGCCAGCAGTTTCGGGACAGGGGCGGCTAATTCACCCCTCCACTTT. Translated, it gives CASSFGTGAANSPLHF.

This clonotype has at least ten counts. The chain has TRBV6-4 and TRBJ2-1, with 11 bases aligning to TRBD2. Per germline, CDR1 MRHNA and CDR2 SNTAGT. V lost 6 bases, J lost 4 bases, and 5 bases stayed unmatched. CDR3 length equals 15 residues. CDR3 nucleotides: TGTGCCAGCAGCGTGGGACTAGCGGATTACAATGAGCAGTTCTTC. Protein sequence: CASSVGLADYNEQFF.

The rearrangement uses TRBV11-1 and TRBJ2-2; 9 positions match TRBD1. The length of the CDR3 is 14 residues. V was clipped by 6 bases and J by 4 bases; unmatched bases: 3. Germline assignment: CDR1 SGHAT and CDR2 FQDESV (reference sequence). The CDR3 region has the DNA TGTGCCAGCAGGGGGACAGGGATCACCGGGGAGCTGTTTTTT. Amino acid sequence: CASRGTGITGELFF.

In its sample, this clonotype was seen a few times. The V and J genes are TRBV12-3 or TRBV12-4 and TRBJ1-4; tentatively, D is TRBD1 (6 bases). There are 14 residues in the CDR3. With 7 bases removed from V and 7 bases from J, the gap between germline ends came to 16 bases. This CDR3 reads CASTNTGSGEKLFF. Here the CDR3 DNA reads TGTGCCAGCACCAACACAGGGTCAGGTGAAAAACTGTTTTTT.

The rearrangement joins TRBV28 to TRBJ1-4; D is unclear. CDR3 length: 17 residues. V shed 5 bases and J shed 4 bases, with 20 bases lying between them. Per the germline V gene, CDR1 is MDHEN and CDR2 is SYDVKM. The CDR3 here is CASSRGSFPANNEKLFF. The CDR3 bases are TGTGCCAGCAGTCGAGGGTCTTTCCCGGCCAATAATGAAAAACTGTTTTTT. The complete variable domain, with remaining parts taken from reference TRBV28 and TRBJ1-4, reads DVKVTQSSRYLVKRTGEKVFLECVQDMDHENMFWYRQDPGLGLRLIYFSYDVKMKEKGDIPEGYSVSREKKERFSLILESASTNQTSMYLCASSRGSFPANNEKLFFGSGTQLSVL.

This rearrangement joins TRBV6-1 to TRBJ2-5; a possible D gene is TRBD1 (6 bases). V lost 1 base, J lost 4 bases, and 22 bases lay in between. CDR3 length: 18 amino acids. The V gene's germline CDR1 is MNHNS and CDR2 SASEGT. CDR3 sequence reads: CASSEGDNRDWGAETQYF. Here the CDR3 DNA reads TGTGCCAGCAGTGAAGGGGACAACAGGGATTGGGGAGCAGAGACCCAGTACTTC.

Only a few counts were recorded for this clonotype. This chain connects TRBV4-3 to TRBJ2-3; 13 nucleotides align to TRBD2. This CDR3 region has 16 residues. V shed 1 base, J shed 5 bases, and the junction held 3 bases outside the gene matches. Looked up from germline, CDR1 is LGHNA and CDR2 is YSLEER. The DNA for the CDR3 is TGCGCCAGCAGCCAAGGGACTAGCGGGGGTAGAGATACGCAGTATTTT. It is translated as CASSQGTSGGRDTQYF.

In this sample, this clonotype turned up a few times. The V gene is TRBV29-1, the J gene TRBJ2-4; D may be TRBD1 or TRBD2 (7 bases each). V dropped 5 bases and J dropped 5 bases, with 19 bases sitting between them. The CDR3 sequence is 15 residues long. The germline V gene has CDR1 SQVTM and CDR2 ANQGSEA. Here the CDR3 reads CSVRGEGAWENIQYF. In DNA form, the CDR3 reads TGCAGCGTTCGCGGGGAGGGGGCTTGGGAAAACATTCAGTACTTC.